Below, 27 T cell receptor beta chains from the same sample are listed, as sequenced in a study of long-term antiretroviral therapy in people with HIV. immunoSEQ v3.0 was run at survey level. Measured with immunoSEQ multiplex PCR; TCRdb has only the in-frame clones, and not every one. The sample includes 20,000 or so clones, over 70% of them seen just once. The sample consisted of unsorted PBMCs, taken 0.5 years before starting antiretroviral therapy. The receptor source for this set is a man in his late teens or twenties with HIV.

The chain is built from TRBV27 and TRBJ1-2; D is undetermined. The CDR3 contains 14 residues. Germline V gene data show CDR1 as MNHEY and CDR2 as SMNVEV (reference sequence). V lost 3 bases and J lost 8, with 16 bases in between. CDR3 protein: CASSFGGGVRGYTF. The CDR3, as DNA: TGTGCCAGCAGTTTTGGAGGAGGTGTTCGGGGCTACACCTTC.

In its sample, this clone is medium-sized. The chain links TRBV6-5 to TRBJ1-6; a possible D gene is TRBD1 (5 bases). The germline V and J ends were trimmed by 3 bases and 0 bases, with 9 bases remaining between them. The CDR3 length is 16 residues. Germline CDR1 MNHEY, CDR2 SVGAGI. CDR3 sequence: CASSYSGSSYNSPLHF. DNA for the CDR3: TGTGCCAGCAGTTATTCAGGGAGCTCCTATAATTCACCCCTCCACTTT.

This chain uses TRBV9 with TRBJ1-4; perhaps TRBD1 as D (5 bases). V was shortened by 0 bases and J by 0 bases, with 6 bases between the two germline ends. CDR1 is SGDLS, CDR2 YYNGEE, per germline. This CDR3 is built from 15 residues. The CDR3 sequence: CASSVEGATNEKLFF. The CDR3 DNA follows: TGTGCCAGCAGCGTAGAAGGGGCAACTAATGAAAAACTGTTTTTT.

There are a few counts of this clone. The rearrangement links TRBV4-3 to TRBJ2-7; maybe TRBD2 (5 bases). Germline lookup yields CDR1 LGHNA and CDR2 YSLEER. V was pared by 2 bases and J by 0 bases, with 14 bases between. The CDR3 runs 16 residues. This chain's CDR3 is CASSQSIGLTSYEQYF. CDR3 DNA: TGCGCCAGCAGCCAATCGATTGGACTGACCTCCTACGAGCAGTACTTC.

This clone was seen a few times. The chain recombines TRBV27 with TRBJ1-2; D remains ambiguous. Germline lookup yields CDR1 MNHEY and CDR2 SMNVEV (reference sequence). V shed 6 bases and J shed 5 bases, with 7 bases lying between them. The CDR3 totals 11 residues. This chain's CDR3 is CASRAAYGYTF. CDR3 DNA: TGTGCCAGCAGGGCAGCTTATGGCTACACCTTC.

In its sample, this clone was seen a few times. One end of the junction fails to match germline, which may point to a read error. This chain joins TRBV6-1 and TRBJ1-3, with TRBD1 matching over 8 bases. This CDR3 region has 11 residues. Germline V lookup: CDR1 MNHNS, CDR2 SASEGT. The CDR3 DNA is TGTGCCAGCAGTGCGGGGGGGGACAGGCGTTTT. This codes for CASSAGGDRRF.

The chain is built from TRBV6-5 and TRBJ2-7, with D tentatively TRBD1 or TRBD2 (5 bases each). Germline lookup yields CDR1 MNHEY and CDR2 SVGAGI. The CDR3 extends over 13 amino acids. Trimming took 6 bases from V and 7 from J, leaving 16 bases between them. The CDR3 bases are TGTGCCAGCAGCTCTGTCGGGGCCGGGGAGCAGTACTTC. It encodes CASSSVGAGEQYF.

This clone occurred a few times. The chain employs TRBV4-2 and TRBJ1-5; possible D gene TRBD1, 5 bases. The V end was cut by 1 base, the J end by 1 base, with 14 bases between. The germline gives CDR1 LGHNA, CDR2 YNFKEQ. This CDR3 comprises 17 residues. The CDR3 bases are TGTGCCAGCAGCCAAGCCGGGGGGAGGGCCAGCAATCAGCCCCAGCATTTT. This translates into CASSQAGGRASNQPQHF.

V is TRBV27 and J is TRBJ1-5; D unresolved. The CDR3 consists of 13 residues. The germline V gene encodes CDR1 MNHEY and CDR2 SMNVEV (reference sequence). V dropped 4 bases and J dropped 0 bases, with 4 bases sitting between them. For the CDR3, the DNA is TGTGCCAGCAGTTCGAATAGCAATCAGCCCCAGCATTTT. Translating gives CASSSNSNQPQHF.

The V call is TRBV11-2, the J call TRBJ2-1, with 10 positions matching TRBD1. The CDR3 loop spans 14 amino acids. With V trimmed by 6 bases and J by 3 bases, 2 bases remained unmatched. The germline gives CDR1 SGHAT, CDR2 FQNNGV. CDR3 loop: CASSRTGGYNEQFF. CDR3 DNA: TGTGCCAGCAGTCGGACAGGGGGCTACAATGAGCAGTTCTTC.

This clone came up once. The chain combines TRBV4-3 with TRBJ1-3; 10 bases line up with TRBD1. V gave up 0 bases and J gave up 4 bases; unmatched junction bases: 6. The germline CDR1 and CDR2 sequences are LGHNA and YSLEER. The CDR3 has 17 residues. For the CDR3, the DNA is TGCGCCAGCAGCCAAGATAAGGACAGGGGGGCAGGAAACACCATATATTTT. Its translation is CASSQDKDRGAGNTIYF.

This clone turned up a few times. This chain uses TRBV27 with TRBJ1-2; TRBD1 agrees at 9 bases. CDR3 length: 14 residues. J gave up 4 bases and V 6 bases, and 6 bases lay outside the gene matches. CDR1 and CDR2 (germline): MNHEY, SMNVEV (reference sequence). The CDR3 nucleotides are TGTGCCAGCAGGGAGACAGGGGGGTTCTATGGCTACACCTTC. Translation: CASRETGGFYGYTF.

In DNA, the CDR3 is TGTGCCAGTAGTATTAGCGGGAAGAATGAGCAGTTCTTC. Its translation is CASSISGKNEQFF. The rearrangement joins TRBV19 to TRBJ2-1; TRBD2 aligns across 8 bases. Germline loops: CDR1 LNHDA, CDR2 SQIVND (reference sequence). This CDR3 comprises 13 residues. V dropped 3 bases and J dropped 7; count of bases not matched to a gene: 2.

The CDR3 region is CASSFPGLDTEAFF. CDR3 sequence (DNA): TGTGCCAGCAGCTTCCCAGGTTTGGACACTGAAGCTTTCTTT. The chain uses TRBV7-9 and TRBJ1-1, with D unclear. Trimming removed 3 bases at V and 3 bases at J, with 11 bases between. Germline loops: CDR1 SEHNR, CDR2 FQNEAQ (reference sequence). This CDR3 comprises 14 residues.

The chain employs TRBV5-8 and TRBJ1-2, with D possibly matching TRBD1 (6 bases). The CDR3 has 14 amino acids. CDR1 and CDR2 from the germline V gene are SGHTS and YDEGEE. The V end lost 9 bases, the J end lost 4 bases, and 19 bases lay between the germline ends. The CDR3 region is CATLLYRVAYGYTF. In DNA, the CDR3 is TGTGCCACCCTACTTTACAGGGTGGCCTATGGCTACACCTTC.

This chain uses TRBV19 with TRBJ2-2, with D maybe TRBD2 (5 bases). V was pared by 4 bases and J by 5 bases, with 14 bases between. The CDR3 extends over 15 amino acids. Germline assignment: CDR1 LNHDA and CDR2 SQIVND (reference sequence). CDR3 in DNA: TGTGCCAGTAGTACCCTCACGACTACAACCGGGGAGCTGTTTTTT. Translation gives CASSTLTTTTGELFF. Full variable domain (missing parts from reference TRBV19 and TRBJ2-2): DGGITQSPKYLFRKEGQNVTLSCEQNLNHDAMYWYRQDPGQGLRLIYYSQIVNDFQKGDIAEGYSVSREKKESFPLTVTSAQKNPTAFYLCASSTLTTTTGELFFGEGSRLTVL.

This clone appeared a single time. The CDR3 DNA reads TGTGCCAGCAGCTTGTACTCGGATGGGAACTATGGCTACACCTTC. This codes for CASSLYSDGNYGYTF. The V gene is TRBV5-5, the J gene TRBJ1-2; D uncertain. With 1 base removed from V and 2 bases from J, the gap between germline ends came to 12 bases. CDR3 length: 15 residues. Germline assignment: CDR1 SGHKS and CDR2 YYEKEE (reference sequence).

The gene calls are TRBV5-6 and TRBJ2-7, with D uncertain. Germline V gene sequence: CDR1 SGHDT, CDR2 YYEEEE. V was pared by 6 bases and J by 1 base, with 11 bases between. There are 13 residues in the CDR3. The CDR3 bases are TGTGCCAGCACCGCCGGGCCGTCCTACGAGCAGTACTTC. Protein sequence: CASTAGPSYEQYF. Combining the CDR3 with reference TRBV5-6 and TRBJ2-7 gives the whole variable domain DAGVTQSPTHLIKTRGQQVTLRCSPKSGHDTVSWYQQALGQGPQFIFQYYEEEERQRGNFPDRFSGHQFPNYSSELNVNALLLGDSALYLCASTAGPSYEQYFGPGTRLTVT.

The gene calls are TRBV11-2 and TRBJ1-3; D unresolved. CDR3 length: 15 residues. V gave up 2 bases and J gave up 0 bases, with 8 bases separating them. Germline V gene data show CDR1 as SGHAT and CDR2 as FQNNGV. CDR3 nucleotides: TGTGCCAGCAGCTTAAAAGGGTCCTCTGGAAACACCATATATTTT. Protein product: CASSLKGSSGNTIYF.

This clone has just one count. The chain carries TRBV5-1 and TRBJ1-3; D ambiguous. The CDR3 loop spans 15 amino acids. Germline V lookup: CDR1 SGHRS, CDR2 YFSETQ. Trimming removed 0 bases from V and 2 bases from J, with 9 bases in between. Written as DNA, the CDR3 is TGCGCCAGCAGCTTGGGAGAGGGAACTGGAAACACCATATATTTT. This encodes CASSLGEGTGNTIYF.

The chain combines TRBV19 with TRBJ2-2, with 7 bases lining up with TRBD1. The CDR3 spans 16 residues. Germline CDR1 LNHDA, CDR2 SQIVND (reference sequence). The ends lost 3 bases at V and 5 bases at J; junction bases unmatched: 9. The CDR3 DNA follows: TGTGCCAGTAGTATGAGGACAGGTCCGGGGACCGGGGAGCTGTTTTTT. Protein: CASSMRTGPGTGELFF.

This rearrangement joins TRBV10-1 to TRBJ2-7; no reliable D call. CDR3 length equals 15 residues. Between the trimmed V and J ends, which lost 0 bases and 0 bases, there was a span of 9 bases. Germline CDR1 WNHNN, CDR2 SYGVQD (reference sequence). CDR3 protein: CASSESPRSSYEQYF. The CDR3, as DNA: TGCGCCAGCAGTGAGTCGCCGCGGAGCTCCTACGAGCAGTACTTC.

Only a few counts were recorded for this clone. The chain has TRBV6-1 and TRBJ2-7; no firm D call. The CDR3 is 13 residues long. Germline CDR1 MNHNS, CDR2 SASEGT. Trimming removed 4 bases at V and 1 base at J, with 8 bases between. The CDR3 DNA reads TGTGCCAGCAGTGTCTCCGGGTCCTACGAGCAGTACTTC. This gives the protein CASSVSGSYEQYF.

The chain joins TRBV6-1 to TRBJ2-1; no definite D call. CDR3 length equals 13 residues. Per germline, CDR1 MNHNS and CDR2 SASEGT. V was trimmed by 0 bases and J by 1 base, leaving 1 base between them. Written as DNA, the CDR3 is TGTGCCAGCAGTGAAGCTTCCTACAATGAGCAGTTCTTC. Protein: CASSEASYNEQFF.

This chain links TRBV7-9 with TRBJ2-5, with D hard to call. Between the trimmed V and J ends, which lost 1 base and 14 bases, there was a span of 14 bases. The V gene's germline CDR1 is SEHNR and CDR2 FQNEAQ (reference sequence). The CDR3 runs to 12 residues. Here the CDR3 reads CASSLGTADRYF. The CDR3 DNA is TGTGCCAGCAGCTTAGGGACCGCGGATCGATACTTC.

The V gene is TRBV7-8, the J gene TRBJ1-1, with 10 bases that match TRBD1. The CDR3 sequence is 14 residues long. Trimming at V came to 7 bases and at J to 4 bases, leaving 6 bases not matched to a gene. The germline CDR1 and CDR2 sequences are SGHVS and FQNEAQ. The CDR3 DNA reads as TGTGCCAGCATCCTTGGGACAGGGGCCACTGAAGCTTTCTTT. Translation gives CASILGTGATEAFF.

Written as DNA, the CDR3 is TGTGCCAGCAGCTCCCCGTTTGGGGCGGGGGGCTCAGATACGCAGTATTTT. Amino acid sequence: CASSSPFGAGGSDTQYF. V is TRBV11-2 and J is TRBJ2-3; TRBD2 aligns across 8 bases. This CDR3 has 17 residues. Germline values: CDR1 SGHAT, CDR2 FQNNGV. The V and J ends lost 4 bases and 4 bases, in that order; junction bases with no gene match: 13. Variable domain in full (rest from reference TRBV11-2 and TRBJ2-3): EAGVAQSPRYKIIEKRQSVAFWCNPISGHATLYWYQQILGQGPKLLIQFQNNGVVDDSQLPKDRFSAERLKGVDSTLKIQPAKLEDSAVYLCASSSPFGAGGSDTQYFGPGTRLTVL.